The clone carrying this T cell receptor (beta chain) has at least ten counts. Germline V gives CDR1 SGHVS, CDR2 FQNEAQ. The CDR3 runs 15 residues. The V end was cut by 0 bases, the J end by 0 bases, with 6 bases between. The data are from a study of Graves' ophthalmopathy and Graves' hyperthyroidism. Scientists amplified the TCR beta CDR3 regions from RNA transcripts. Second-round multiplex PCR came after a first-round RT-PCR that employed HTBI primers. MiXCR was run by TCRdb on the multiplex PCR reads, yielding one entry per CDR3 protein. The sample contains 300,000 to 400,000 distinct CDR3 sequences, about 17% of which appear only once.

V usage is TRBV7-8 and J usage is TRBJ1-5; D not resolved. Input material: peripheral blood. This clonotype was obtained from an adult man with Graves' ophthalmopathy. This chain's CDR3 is CASSLATYSNQPQHF. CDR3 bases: TGTGCCAGCAGCTTAGCCACCTATAGCAATCAGCCCCAGCATTTT. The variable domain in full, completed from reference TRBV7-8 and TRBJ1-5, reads GAGVSQSPRYKVAKRGQDVALRCDPISGHVSLFWYQQALGQGPEFLTYFQNEAQLDKSGLPSDRFFAERPEGSVSTLKIQRTQQEDSAVYLCASSLATYSNQPQHFGDGTRLSIL.